The 9 T cell receptor beta chains listed next were all sequenced from one sample in a study of control samples from healthy donors and cancer patients. Measured with immunoSEQ multiplex PCR; TCRdb has only the in-frame clones, and not every one. The data contain approximately 94,000 clones, more than 85% of them singletons. Material for sequencing was blood. The receptors stem from a woman in her thirties in good health.

Only one count was recorded for this clone. V is TRBV18 and J is TRBJ1-6; D not resolved. CDR1 KGHSH and CDR2 LQKENI come from the germline V gene. Between the trimmed V and J ends, which lost 3 bases and 7 bases, there was a span of 13 bases. The CDR3 totals 15 residues. The CDR3 sequence: CASSPSIGRNSPLHF. DNA for the CDR3: TGTGCCAGCTCACCGTCGATAGGGCGGAATTCACCCCTCCACTTT. Full variable domain (missing parts from reference TRBV18 and TRBJ1-6): NAGVMQNPRHLVRRRGQEARLRCSPMKGHSHVYWYRQLPEEGLKFMVYLQKENIIDESGMPKERFSAEFPKEGPSILRIQQVVRGDSAAYFCASSPSIGRNSPLHFGNGTRLTVT.

V usage is TRBV19 and J usage is TRBJ1-2, with D perhaps TRBD1 (5 bases). V lost 3 bases to trimming and J lost 4 bases, with 12 bases between them. Germline V lookup: CDR1 LNHDA, CDR2 SQIVND (reference sequence). This CDR3 region has 14 residues. The CDR3 DNA follows: TGTGCCAGTAGTATGGCAGTCAGGGCCTATGGCTACACCTTC. The encoded protein is CASSMAVRAYGYTF.

The chain has TRBV2 and TRBJ1-4; the D gene is possibly TRBD1 (6 bases). The CDR3 runs to 16 residues. Germline CDR1 and CDR2: SNHLY and FYNNEI. Trimming removed 4 bases at V and 0 bases at J, with 12 bases between. The CDR3 region has the DNA TGTGCCAGCAGTGCTGACAGGCTCGCAACTAATGAAAAACTGTTTTTT. Translated, it gives CASSADRLATNEKLFF.

The genes are TRBV3-1 (or the pseudogene TRBV3-2) and TRBJ1-1; TRBD1 matches at 7 bases. With V trimmed by 0 bases and J by 1 base, 5 bases remained unmatched. From germline, CDR1 is LGHDT and CDR2 YNNKEL (reference sequence). CDR3 length equals 16 residues. The CDR3 bases are TGTGCCAGCAGCCAAGAGACAGGGAGTAGGAACACTGAAGCTTTCTTT. The encoded protein is CASSQETGSRNTEAFF.

CDR3 in DNA: TGTGCCAGTAGTATGGGGACAGGCCTAGCCAAAAACATTCAGTACTTC. This codes for CASSMGTGLAKNIQYF. The chain couples TRBV19 to TRBJ2-4; 8 nucleotides line up with TRBD1. The ends lost 3 bases at V and 0 bases at J; junction bases unmatched: 4. Germline V lookup: CDR1 LNHDA, CDR2 SQIVND (reference sequence). This CDR3 has 16 amino acids.

This chain connects TRBV4-1 to TRBJ2-7; 8 bases align to TRBD1. J gave up 3 bases and V 4 bases, and 5 bases lay outside the gene matches. The CDR3 extends over 14 amino acids. Germline V gene data show CDR1 as MGHRA and CDR2 as YSYEKL. In DNA form, the CDR3 reads TGCGCCAGCAGCCGAGACAGGGGAGTCTACGAGCAGTACTTC. As protein: CASSRDRGVYEQYF.

The chain carries TRBV7-9 and TRBJ1-6; D not certain. Trimming pared 1 base from V and 4 bases from J, leaving 8 bases between. Germline V gives CDR1 SEHNR, CDR2 FQNEAQ (reference sequence). CDR3 length equals 15 residues. The chain's CDR3 is CASSLGPGYNSPLHF. CDR3 sequence (DNA): TGTGCCAGCAGCTTAGGGCCAGGATATAATTCACCCCTCCACTTT.

The chain uses TRBV6-4 and TRBJ2-3; D tentatively reads TRBD1 or TRBD2 (6 bases each). Deletions cut 0 bases from V and 4 bases from J, with 8 bases between. Germline V gives CDR1 MRHNA, CDR2 SNTAGT. The CDR3 covers 14 residues. CDR3 in DNA: TGTGCCAGCAGTGACTCGGGGGGCCCAGATACGCAGTATTTT. The encoded protein is CASSDSGGPDTQYF.

This chain links TRBV29-1 with TRBJ1-3; the match to TRBD1 covers 9 bases. The V segment lost 2 bases and the J segment 3 bases; nucleotides outside the gene matches: 8. The CDR3 consists of 16 residues. The germline V gene has CDR1 SQVTM and CDR2 ANQGSEA. The CDR3 loop reads CSVETGGAGLGNTIYF. The CDR3 coding sequence is TGCAGCGTTGAAACAGGGGGCGCTGGCCTTGGAAACACCATATATTTT.